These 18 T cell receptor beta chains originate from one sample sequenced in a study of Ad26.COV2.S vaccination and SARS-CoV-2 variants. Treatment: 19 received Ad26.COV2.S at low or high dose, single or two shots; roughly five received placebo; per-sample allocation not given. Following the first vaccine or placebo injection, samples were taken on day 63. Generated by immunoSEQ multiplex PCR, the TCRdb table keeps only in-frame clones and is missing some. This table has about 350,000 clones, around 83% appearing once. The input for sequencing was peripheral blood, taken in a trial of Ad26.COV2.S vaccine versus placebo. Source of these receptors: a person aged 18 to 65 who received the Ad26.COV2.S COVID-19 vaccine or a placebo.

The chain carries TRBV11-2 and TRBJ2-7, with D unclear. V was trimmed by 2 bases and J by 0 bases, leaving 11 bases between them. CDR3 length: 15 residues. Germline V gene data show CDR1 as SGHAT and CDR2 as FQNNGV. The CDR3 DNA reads TGTGCCAGCAGCTTAATCCGATCGAGCTCCTACGAGCAGTACTTC. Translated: CASSLIRSSSYEQYF.

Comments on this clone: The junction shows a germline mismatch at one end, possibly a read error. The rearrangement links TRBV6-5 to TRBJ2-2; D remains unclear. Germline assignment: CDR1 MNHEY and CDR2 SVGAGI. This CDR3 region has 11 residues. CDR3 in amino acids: CASKNTGELFF. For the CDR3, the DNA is TGTGCAAGCAAGAACACCGGGGAGCTGTTTTTT.

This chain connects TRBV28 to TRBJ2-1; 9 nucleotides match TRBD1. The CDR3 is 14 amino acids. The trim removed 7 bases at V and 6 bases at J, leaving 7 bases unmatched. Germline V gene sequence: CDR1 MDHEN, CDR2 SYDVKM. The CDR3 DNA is TGTGCCAGCACCCCCGGACAGGGGATCAATGAGCAGTTCTTC. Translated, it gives CASTPGQGINEQFF.

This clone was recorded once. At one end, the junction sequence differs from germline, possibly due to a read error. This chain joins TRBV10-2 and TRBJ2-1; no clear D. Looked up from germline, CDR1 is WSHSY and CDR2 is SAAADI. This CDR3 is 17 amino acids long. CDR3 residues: CASSDPGRGLSDNEQFF. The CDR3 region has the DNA TGCGCCAGCAGTGATCCCGGACGCGGTCTCTCCGACAATGAGCAGTTCTTC.

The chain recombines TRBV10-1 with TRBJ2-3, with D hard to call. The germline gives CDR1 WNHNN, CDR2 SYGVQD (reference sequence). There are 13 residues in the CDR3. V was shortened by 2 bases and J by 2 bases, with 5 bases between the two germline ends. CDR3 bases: TGCGCCAGCAGTGAGACAGACACAGATACGCAGTATTTT. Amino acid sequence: CASSETDTDTQYF.

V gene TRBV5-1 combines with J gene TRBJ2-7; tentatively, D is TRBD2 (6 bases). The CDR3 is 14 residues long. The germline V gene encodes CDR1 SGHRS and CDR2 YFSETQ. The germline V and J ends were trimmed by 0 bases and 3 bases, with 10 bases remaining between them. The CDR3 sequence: CASSLVAGHYEQYF. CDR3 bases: TGCGCCAGCAGCTTGGTTGCGGGGCACTACGAGCAGTACTTC.

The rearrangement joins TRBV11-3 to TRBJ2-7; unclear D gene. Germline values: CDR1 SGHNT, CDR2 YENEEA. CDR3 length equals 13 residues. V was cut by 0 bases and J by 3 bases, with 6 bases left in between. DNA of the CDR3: TGTGCCAGCAGCTTAGATTCTAGCTACGAGCAGTACTTC. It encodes CASSLDSSYEQYF.

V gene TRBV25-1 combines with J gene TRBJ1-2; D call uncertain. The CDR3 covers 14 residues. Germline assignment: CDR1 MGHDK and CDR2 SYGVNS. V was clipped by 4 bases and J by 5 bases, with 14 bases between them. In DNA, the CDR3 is TGTGCCAGCAGTGCCCCGGCGGCCGGATATGGCTACACCTTC. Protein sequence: CASSAPAAGYGYTF.

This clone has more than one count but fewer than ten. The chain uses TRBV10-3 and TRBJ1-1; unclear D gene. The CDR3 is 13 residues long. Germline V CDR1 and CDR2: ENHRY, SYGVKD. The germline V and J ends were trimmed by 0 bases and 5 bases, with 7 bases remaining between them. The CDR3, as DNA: TGTGCCATCAGTGAGTCGACGGGGACTGAAGCTTTCTTT. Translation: CAISESTGTEAFF.

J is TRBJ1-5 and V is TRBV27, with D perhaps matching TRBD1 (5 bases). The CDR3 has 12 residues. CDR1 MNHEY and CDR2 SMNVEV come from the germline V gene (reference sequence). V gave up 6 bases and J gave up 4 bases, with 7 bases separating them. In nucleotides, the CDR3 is TGTGCCAGCAGGCAGGGTAATCAGCCCCAGCATTTT. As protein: CASRQGNQPQHF.

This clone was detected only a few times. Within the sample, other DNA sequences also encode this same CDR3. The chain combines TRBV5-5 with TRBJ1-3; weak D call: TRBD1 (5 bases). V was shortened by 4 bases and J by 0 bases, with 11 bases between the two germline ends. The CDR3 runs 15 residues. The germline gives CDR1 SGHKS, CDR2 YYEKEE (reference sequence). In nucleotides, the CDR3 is TGTGCCAGCAGCCCAACAGGATCCTCTGGAAACACCATATATTTT. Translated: CASSPTGSSGNTIYF.

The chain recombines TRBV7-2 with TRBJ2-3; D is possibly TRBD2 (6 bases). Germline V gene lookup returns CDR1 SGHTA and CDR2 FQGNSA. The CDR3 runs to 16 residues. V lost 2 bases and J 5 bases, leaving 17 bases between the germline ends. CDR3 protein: CASSLHAGRRGDTQYF. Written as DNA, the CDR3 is TGTGCCAGCAGCTTACATGCGGGACGGCGGGGAGATACGCAGTATTTT.

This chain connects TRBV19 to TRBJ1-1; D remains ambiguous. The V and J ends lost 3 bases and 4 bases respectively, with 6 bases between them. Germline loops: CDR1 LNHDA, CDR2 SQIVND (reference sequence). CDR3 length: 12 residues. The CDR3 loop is CASSITGTEAFF. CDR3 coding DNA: TGTGCCAGTAGTATTACGGGCACTGAAGCTTTCTTT.

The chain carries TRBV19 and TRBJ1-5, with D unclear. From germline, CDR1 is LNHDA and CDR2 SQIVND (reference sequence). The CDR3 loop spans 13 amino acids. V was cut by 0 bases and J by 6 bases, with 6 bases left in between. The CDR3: CASSIDHPQPQHF. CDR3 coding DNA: TGTGCCAGTAGTATAGACCATCCTCAGCCCCAGCATTTT.

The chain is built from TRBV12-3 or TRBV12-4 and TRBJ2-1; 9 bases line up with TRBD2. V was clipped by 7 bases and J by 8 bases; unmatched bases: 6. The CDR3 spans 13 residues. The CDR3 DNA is TGTGCCAGCAAACCGGGACTAGCCTATGAGCAGTTCTTC. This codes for CASKPGLAYEQFF.

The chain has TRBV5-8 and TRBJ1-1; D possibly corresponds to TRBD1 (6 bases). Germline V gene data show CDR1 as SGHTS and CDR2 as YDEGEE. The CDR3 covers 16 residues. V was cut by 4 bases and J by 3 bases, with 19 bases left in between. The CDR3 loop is CASSGAGVKADTEAFF. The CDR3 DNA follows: TGTGCCAGCAGCGGAGCAGGGGTTAAGGCGGACACTGAAGCTTTCTTT.

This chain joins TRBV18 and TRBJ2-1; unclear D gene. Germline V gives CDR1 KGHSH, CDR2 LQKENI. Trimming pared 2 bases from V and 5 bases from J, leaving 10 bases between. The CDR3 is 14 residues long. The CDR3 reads CASSPDNINNEQFF. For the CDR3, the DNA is TGTGCCAGCTCACCAGATAACATAAACAATGAGCAGTTCTTC.

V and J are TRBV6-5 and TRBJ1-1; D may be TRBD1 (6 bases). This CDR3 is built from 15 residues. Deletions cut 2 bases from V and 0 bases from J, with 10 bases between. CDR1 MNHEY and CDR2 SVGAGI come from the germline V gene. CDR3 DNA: TGTGCCAGCAGTTACCCAGGGGCCATGAACACTGAAGCTTTCTTT. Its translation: CASSYPGAMNTEAFF.